The subject of this entry is one T cell receptor (beta chain). Its antigen is not identified. This entry belongs to a study of T cells in Graves' hyperthyroidism and ophthalmopathy. Findings and caveats of the study: A model of 13 V-J features distinguished ophthalmopathy from stable hyperthyroidism.

Based on clinical symptoms, serum thyroxine and TRAb, thyroid ultrasound and orbital computed tomography, diagnoses were reached. Trimming cost V 5 bases and J 2 bases, with 13 bases left between them. CDR3 length equals 15 residues. The V gene's germline CDR1 is MNHEY and CDR2 SVGEGT. RNA transcripts provided the source from which TCR beta CDR3 regions were amplified. A set of HTBI primers served as the primers for a first-round RT-PCR of the TCR CDR3. TCRdb recomputed calls from the multiplex PCR reads with MiXCR, one row per CDR3 protein. Counted here are about 350,000 distinct CDR3 sequences, approximately 13% occurring once; the ten biggest clones make up 20% to 25%.

The receptor's source is a woman aged 30 to 39 with Graves' hyperthyroidism. The chain couples TRBV6-2 or TRBV6-3 to TRBJ2-4, with a possible D match to TRBD2 (6 bases). What was sequenced was blood. CDR3 nucleotide sequence: TGTGCCAGCAGTGGAGGGGCTCTATCCAAAAACATTCAGTACTTC. It translates to CASSGGALSKNIQYF.